The 25 T cell receptor beta chains listed next were all sequenced from one sample in a study of cytomegalovirus exposure and HLA in healthy donors. Both 60 Vbeta primers and 13 Jbeta primers went into the PCR. The assay was immunoSEQ multiplex PCR, and TCRdb's table has in-frame clones only and misses some. The sample has 150,000 to 200,000 clones, about four fifths seen once. What was sequenced was PBMCs. The receptor source for this set is a man over 45 in good health and CMV-seropositive.

The genes are TRBV28 and TRBJ1-3; D remains ambiguous. The germline V and J ends were trimmed by 3 bases and 0 bases, with 9 bases remaining between them. This CDR3 spans 15 amino acids. Per germline, CDR1 MDHEN and CDR2 SYDVKM. DNA for the CDR3: TGTGCCAGCAGTTTCCCCACAAGCTCTGGAAACACCATATATTTT. It is translated as CASSFPTSSGNTIYF. Together with reference TRBV28 and TRBJ1-3, the CDR3 gives the full variable domain: DVKVTQSSRYLVKRTGEKVFLECVQDMDHENMFWYRQDPGLGLRLIYFSYDVKMKEKGDIPEGYSVSREKKERFSLILESASTNQTSMYLCASSFPTSSGNTIYFGEGSWLTVV.

The V gene is TRBV20-1, the J gene TRBJ1-5, with D hard to call. Germline V gene lookup returns CDR1 DFQATT and CDR2 SNEGSKA (reference sequence). This CDR3 has 11 residues. V was clipped by 7 bases and J by 11 bases, with 15 bases between them. The CDR3 reads CSVSSREAQHF. The CDR3 DNA reads as TGCAGTGTCAGCTCCCGGGAGGCCCAGCATTTT.

The rearrangement uses TRBV11-2 and TRBJ2-7; 10 bases line up with TRBD1. The V segment lost 3 bases and the J segment 4 bases; nucleotides outside the gene matches: 3. The CDR3 runs 14 residues. Germline V gene sequence: CDR1 SGHAT, CDR2 FQNNGV. The CDR3 region has the DNA TGTGCCAGCAGCTTCGGGACAGGGGTGTACGAGCAGTACTTC. Encoded protein: CASSFGTGVYEQYF. The whole variable domain, filled in from reference TRBV11-2 and TRBJ2-7, reads EAGVAQSPRYKIIEKRQSVAFWCNPISGHATLYWYQQILGQGPKLLIQFQNNGVVDDSQLPKDRFSAERLKGVDSTLKIQPAKLEDSAVYLCASSFGTGVYEQYFGPGTRLTVT.

This clone came up a few times. The chain carries TRBV9 and TRBJ2-7; 8 bases map to TRBD2. The germline gives CDR1 SGDLS, CDR2 YYNGEE. J was trimmed by 3 bases and V by 4 bases; bases with no gene match: 12. This CDR3 comprises 16 residues. The CDR3 region is CASSRSGGGLNYEQYF. The CDR3 DNA sequence: TGTGCCAGCAGCCGATCCGGGGGGGGGCTAAACTACGAGCAGTACTTC.

The rearrangement joins TRBV11-3 to TRBJ2-1; TRBD2 matches at 11 bases. The V gene end was trimmed by 5 bases and the J gene end by 2 bases; junction bases not matched to a gene: 8. Germline V gives CDR1 SGHNT, CDR2 YENEEA. The CDR3 consists of 17 residues. The CDR3 spells CASSLTSGTPPYNEQFF. For the CDR3, the DNA is TGTGCCAGCAGCCTGACTAGCGGGACCCCACCCTACAATGAGCAGTTCTTC.

The chain links TRBV5-1 to TRBJ2-1; TRBD2 is a possible D gene (5 bases). CDR1 is SGHRS, CDR2 YFSETQ, per germline. CDR3 size: 15 residues. Trimming removed 4 bases from V and 0 bases from J, with 11 bases in between. The DNA for the CDR3 is TGCGCCAGCAGCGAGGAGGTAAGCTCCTACAATGAGCAGTTCTTC. Translation gives CASSEEVSSYNEQFF.

This clone showed up just a few times. The rearrangement links TRBV2 to TRBJ1-5; 8 nucleotides agree with TRBD1. J was trimmed by 3 bases and V by 6 bases; bases with no gene match: 13. Germline loops: CDR1 SNHLY, CDR2 FYNNEI. The CDR3 spans 17 residues. The CDR3 is CASRGPGTGSLNQPQHF. The CDR3 coding sequence is TGTGCCAGCAGGGGACCCGGGACAGGCTCTCTCAATCAGCCCCAGCATTTT.

The J gene is TRBJ2-4, the V gene TRBV2; D is unclear. The CDR3 is made up of 15 amino acids. Trimming shortened V by 3 bases and J by 9 bases, and 18 bases separated the two germline ends. Germline values: CDR1 SNHLY, CDR2 FYNNEI. CDR3: CASSDLELSRTIQYF. CDR3 coding DNA: TGTGCCAGCAGTGACCTCGAGCTCTCCCGAACCATTCAGTACTTC.

The genes are TRBV30 and TRBJ2-3; the match to TRBD1 covers 10 bases. Germline CDR1 and CDR2: GTSNPN and SVGIG (reference sequence). This CDR3 contains 15 residues. Trimming took 2 bases from V and 0 from J; bases not matched to a gene: 2. CDR3 nucleotide sequence: TGTGCCTGGAGTCGGGGACAGGGGAGCACAGATACGCAGTATTTT. Protein product: CAWSRGQGSTDTQYF. Full variable domain (missing parts from reference TRBV30 and TRBJ2-3): SQTIHQWPATLVQPVGSPLSLECTVEGTSNPNLYWYRQAAGRGLQLLFYSVGIGQISSEVPQNLSASRPQDRQFILSSKKLLLSDSGFYLCAWSRGQGSTDTQYFGPGTRLTVL.

The chain is built from TRBV28 and TRBJ1-1, with 8 bases aligning to TRBD1. V shed 3 bases, J shed 10 bases, and the junction held 7 bases outside the gene matches. The CDR3 is 13 amino acids. The germline CDR1 and CDR2 sequences are MDHEN and SYDVKM. In DNA, the CDR3 is TGTGCCAGCAGTTTGCAGGCCGGGACAGGAGCTTTCTTT. Encoded protein: CASSLQAGTGAFF.

The chain recombines TRBV29-1 with TRBJ2-7; the match to TRBD1 covers 10 bases. With 8 bases clipped from V and 5 bases from J, the junction kept 9 bases outside the gene matches. This CDR3 comprises 13 residues. Germline V gives CDR1 SQVTM, CDR2 ANQGSEA. The CDR3 DNA reads as TGCAGCACCATCCGGGACAGGGGCGACGAGCAGTACTTC. This gives the protein CSTIRDRGDEQYF.

The chain uses TRBV28 and TRBJ1-3; D is undetermined. Trimming left V 7 bases short and J 3 bases short, with 13 bases between. The CDR3 totals 14 residues. Germline loops: CDR1 MDHEN, CDR2 SYDVKM. The CDR3, as DNA: TGTGCCAGCACCCGAGGACGGGGTGGAAACACCATATATTTT. Residues: CASTRGRGGNTIYF.

The rearrangement links TRBV28 to TRBJ1-1, with D perhaps matching TRBD1 (5 bases). Trimming shortened V by 3 bases and J by 1 base, and 6 bases separated the two germline ends. The CDR3 is made up of 13 amino acids. The V gene's germline CDR1 is MDHEN and CDR2 SYDVKM. The CDR3 nucleotides are TGTGCCAGCAGTTTTAGGGGGAACACTGAAGCTTTCTTT. Encoded protein: CASSFRGNTEAFF.

In this sample, this clone turned up a few times. This chain connects TRBV6-1 to TRBJ2-7; D perhaps matches TRBD1 (5 bases). This CDR3 contains 11 residues. CDR1 is MNHNS, CDR2 SASEGT, per germline. V was clipped by 6 bases and J by 6 bases, with 9 bases between them. The CDR3 sequence: CASSRVIEQYF. The DNA for the CDR3 is TGTGCCAGCAGCAGGGTCATCGAGCAGTACTTC.

For this clone: The sample holds other DNA sequences that translate to the same CDR3. The chain couples TRBV6-5 to TRBJ2-7, with a tentative D call TRBD1 (5 bases). The V end lost 0 bases, the J end lost 2 bases, and 11 bases lay between the germline ends. The V gene's germline CDR1 is MNHEY and CDR2 SVGAGI. The CDR3 has 15 residues. In DNA, the CDR3 is TGTGCCAGCAGTTACTCCCAGGGTGGCACCTACGAGCAGTACTTC. Protein product: CASSYSQGGTYEQYF.

The V call is TRBV5-1, the J call TRBJ1-1, with D tentatively TRBD1 (5 bases). This CDR3 is 15 amino acids long. V was pared by 3 bases and J by 0 bases, with 12 bases between. Germline CDR1 is SGHRS and CDR2 is YFSETQ. The CDR3 region has the DNA TGCGCCAGCAGCTCCCACTCCAGGGTGAACACTGAAGCTTTCTTT. This encodes CASSSHSRVNTEAFF. Looking up the rest from reference TRBV5-1 and TRBJ1-1 gives the full variable domain: KAGVTQTPRYLIKTRGQQVTLSCSPISGHRSVSWYQQTPGQGLQFLFEYFSETQRNKGNFPGRFSGRQFSNSRSEMNVSTLELGDSALYLCASSSHSRVNTEAFFGQGTRLTVV.

The chain carries TRBV7-9 and TRBJ2-7, with TRBD1 identical over 10 bases. Germline CDR1 and CDR2: SEHNR and FQNEAQ (reference sequence). The trim removed 2 bases at V and 2 bases at J, leaving 6 bases unmatched. The CDR3 runs 16 residues. The DNA for the CDR3 is TGTGCCAGCAGCTTACTGGGGACAGGGGCTGCCTACGAGCAGTACTTC. This encodes CASSLLGTGAAYEQYF.

The chain has TRBV27 and TRBJ1-2; D is unresolved. The CDR3 covers 13 residues. Germline CDR1 and CDR2: MNHEY and SMNVEV (reference sequence). V lost 0 bases and J 6 bases, leaving 8 bases between the germline ends. The CDR3 protein is CASSLSVRDGYTF. In DNA, the CDR3 is TGTGCCAGCAGTTTATCGGTACGGGATGGCTACACCTTC.

The chain links TRBV25-1 to TRBJ1-3; D ambiguous. CDR3 length equals 14 residues. The V gene lost 4 bases and the J gene lost 2 bases, with 9 bases spanning the gap. Germline assignment: CDR1 MGHDK and CDR2 SYGVNS. CDR3 region: CASSGQSAGNTIYF. CDR3 nucleotides: TGTGCCAGCAGTGGCCAGAGCGCTGGAAACACCATATATTTT.

This clone appeared once. This chain connects TRBV14 to TRBJ2-4, with D possibly being TRBD2 (6 bases). Germline CDR1 and CDR2: SGHDN and FVKESK. V lost 4 bases and J lost 1, with 8 bases in between. CDR3 length: 14 residues. CDR3 protein: CASSPRDAKNIQYF. CDR3 nucleotide sequence: TGTGCCAGCAGCCCGCGGGATGCCAAAAACATTCAGTACTTC.

This chain uses TRBV6-1 with TRBJ1-1; 9 positions agree with TRBD1. There are 13 residues in the CDR3. V was pared by 9 bases and J by 3 bases, with 5 bases of the junction left unmatched. The germline V gene encodes CDR1 MNHNS and CDR2 SASEGT. The CDR3: CASRTGVDTEAFF. Written as DNA, the CDR3 is TGTGCCAGTAGGACAGGGGTAGACACTGAAGCTTTCTTT.

This chain uses TRBV11-2 with TRBJ2-1; 7 bases are shared with TRBD2. Germline CDR1 reads SGHAT; CDR2 reads FQNNGV. V lost 5 bases and J lost 8; bases outside the gene matches: 6. This CDR3 contains 13 residues. The CDR3 protein is CASSRTGGDEQFF. CDR3 DNA: TGTGCCAGCAGCCGGACTGGGGGGGATGAGCAGTTCTTC.

This clone was detected once. V gene TRBV4-3 combines with J gene TRBJ2-5, with TRBD2 matching over 9 bases. Germline V lookup: CDR1 LGHNA, CDR2 YSLEER. The V segment lost 0 bases and the J segment 3 bases; nucleotides outside the gene matches: 8. The CDR3 length is 17 residues. The CDR3 spells CASSQEVSGGLKETQYF. CDR3 coding DNA: TGCGCCAGCAGCCAAGAAGTAAGCGGGGGGCTAAAAGAGACCCAGTACTTC.

This clone was seen only a few times. J is TRBJ1-3 and V is TRBV5-4; D remains unclear. The V gene's germline CDR1 is SGHNT and CDR2 YYREEE (reference sequence). V was pared by 4 bases and J by 6 bases, with 11 bases between. This CDR3 spans 13 amino acids. The CDR3 sequence: CASSAQRENTIYF. CDR3 DNA sequence: TGTGCCAGCAGCGCGCAGCGCGAAAACACCATATATTTT.

The chain employs TRBV6-4 and TRBJ2-1, with 11 bases aligning to TRBD2. The CDR3 has 16 amino acids. J gave up 0 bases and V 5 bases, and 3 bases lay outside the gene matches. The germline CDR1 and CDR2 sequences are MRHNA and SNTAGT. DNA for the CDR3: TGTGCCAGCAGTCTTAGCGGGGGGGGCTCCTACAATGAGCAGTTCTTC. Amino acid sequence: CASSLSGGGSYNEQFF.